The rows below give T cell receptor beta chains drawn from one sample of a study of blood T cell repertoires in COVID-19. The method was immunoSEQ multiplex PCR; TCRdb's version includes in-frame clones alone and lacks a portion of them. Of roughly 30,000 clones in the sample, around 82% are singletons; the top ten hold about 9.3%. The specimen sequenced was peripheral blood. The receptors stem from a man older than 75 with active COVID-19. Each CDR3 is given with its conserved first and last residue. Fields, in order: CDR3 length, clone size, V gene, D gene, J gene, CDR3 protein, CDR3 DNA. The D gene is left open where the match is weak. Some rows have no size entry. The others give once, few or many, or a class for an expanded clone.

12	.	TRBV6-5	.	TRBJ1-2	CASSHGGGGYTF	TGTGCCAGCAGCCACGGGGGGGGAGGCTACACCTTC
15	once	TRBV7-8	.	TRBJ1-5	CASSLVRGSNQPQHF	TGTGCCAGCAGCTTAGTAAGGGGTAGCAATCAGCCCCAGCATTTT
13	.	TRBV9	.	TRBJ1-2	CASSVADSYGYTF	TGTGCCAGCAGCGTAGCTGACAGCTATGGCTACACCTTC
13	.	TRBV6-5	TRBD1	TRBJ1-2	CASSRQGYNGYTF	TGTGCCAGCAGTCGACAGGGTTATAATGGCTACACCTTC
15	few	TRBV4-1	.	TRBJ1-6	CASSQDIGVRSPLHF	TGCGCCAGCAGCCAAGATATAGGGGTTCGTTCACCCCTCCACTTT
16	.	TRBV6-4	.	TRBJ2-6	CASSDSYSSGANVLTF	TGTGCCAGCAGTGACTCTTACAGCTCTGGGGCCAACGTCCTGACTTTC
13	medium-sized	TRBV27	TRBD2	TRBJ2-7	CASRLGAGGEQYF	TGTGCCAGTCGGCTGGGGGCGGGGGGCGAGCAGTACTTC
17	.	TRBV21-1	.	TRBJ1-1	CASSRQGTILTNTEAFF	TGTGCCAGCAGCAGACAGGGGACTATCTTGACGAACACTGAAGCTTTCTTT
16	.	TRBV3-1/TRBV3-2	TRBD2	TRBJ2-7	CASSQVLAGGHDEQYF	TGTGCCAGCAGCCAAGTCCTAGCGGGGGGGCACGACGAGCAGTACTTC
14	once	TRBV6-2/TRBV6-3	.	TRBJ2-7	CASSTGHTSYEQYF	TGTGCCAGCAGTACTGGACACACTTCCTACGAGCAGTACTTC
16	.	TRBV11-3	TRBD2	TRBJ2-7	CASSSHSGAASYEQYF	TGTGCCAGCAGCTCCCATAGCGGGGCCGCCTCCTACGAGCAGTACTTC
14	.	TRBV5-1	TRBD1	TRBJ1-4	CASSSGQGNEKLFF	TGCGCCAGCAGCTCAGGACAGGGTAATGAAAAACTGTTTTTT
14	.	TRBV5-1	.	TRBJ2-3	CASSLGQRTDTQYF	TGCGCCAGCAGCTTGGGACAGAGGACAGATACGCAGTATTTT
14	.	TRBV2	.	TRBJ2-1	CASMGIRNYNEQFF	TGTGCCAGCATGGGCATACGGAATTACAATGAGCAGTTCTTC
15	.	TRBV6-2/TRBV6-3	.	TRBJ2-2	CASSYPKGTTGELFF	TGTGCCAGCAGTTACCCGAAGGGGACAACCGGGGAGCTGTTTTTT
15	few	TRBV9	TRBD1	TRBJ1-2	CASSVAQGANYGYTF	TGTGCCAGCAGCGTAGCGCAGGGGGCCAACTATGGCTACACCTTC
16	.	TRBV9	.	TRBJ2-2	CASSLTSGRPIGELFF	TGTGCCAGCAGCTTAACTTCCGGGAGACCAATCGGGGAGCTGTTTTTT
15	.	TRBV9	.	TRBJ1-2	CASSVEAQVGYGYTF	TGTGCCAGCAGCGTAGAAGCCCAGGTGGGCTATGGCTACACCTTC
15	.	TRBV19	TRBD1	TRBJ1-5	CASSMATGVGQPQHF	TGTGCCAGTAGTATGGCCACAGGGGTCGGACAGCCCCAGCATTTT
15	.	TRBV6-5	TRBD1	TRBJ2-5	CASSYQTGGGETQYF	TGTGCCAGCAGTTACCAGACAGGGGGTGGAGAGACCCAGTACTTC
11	.	TRBV6-5	.	TRBJ2-5	CASTVQETQYF	TGTGCCAGCACAGTCCAAGAGACCCAGTACTTC
13	.	TRBV6-5	.	TRBJ1-5	CASSGSSNQPQHF	TGTGCCAGCAGCGGTTCAAGCAATCAGCCCCAGCATTTT
13	.	TRBV6-5	TRBD1	TRBJ2-4	CASSQDRKNIQYF	TGTGCCAGCAGTCAGGACAGGAAAAACATTCAGTACTTC
13	.	TRBV3-1/TRBV3-2	TRBD1	TRBJ1-2	CASSQNSQGVYTF	TGTGCCAGCAGCCAGAACTCACAGGGGGTCTACACCTTC
15	once	TRBV6-5	TRBD2	TRBJ2-3	CASSRPSGGTDTQYF	TGTGCCAGCAGCCGCCCTAGCGGGGGCACAGATACGCAGTATTTT